Included here is one T cell receptor (beta chain) sequence, with context. Its antigen is unidentified. With 60 Vbeta and 13 Jbeta primers, the PCR was carried out. In the authors' methods: A later analysis tallied tens of millions of unique TCR beta chains, approximately 11 million of them shared. Profiled with immunoSEQ multiplex PCR; TCRdb holds only in-frame clones, not every one. V and J calls and clone size are copied from that table; D and trimming were computed from the DNA. The repertoire holds under 200,000 clones, 84% seen once, with roughly 2.1% in the top ten. The trim removed 1 base at V and 10 bases at J, leaving 6 bases unmatched. There are 15 residues in the CDR3. Germline CDR1 and CDR2: SEHNR and FQNEAQ (reference sequence). The sample belongs to a study of cytomegalovirus exposure and HLA in healthy donors. The study's findings and limits: Later work showed greater clonal expansion in HLA-associated TCR beta chains than in equally common others. Association of a missense DCLRE1C variant with TCR beta V- and J-gene trimming was reported in a later analysis. Highly shared sequence variants in one cluster were likely a sequencing artifact.

The chain recombines TRBV7-9 with TRBJ2-1; 11 nucleotides line up with TRBD2. The sample comprised PBMCs. This TCR was sampled from a man between 18 and 29 years old in good health and CMV-seronegative. CDR3 residues: CASSLELAGASEQFF. CDR3 in DNA: TGTGCCAGCAGCTTAGAACTAGCGGGAGCCTCGGAGCAGTTCTTC.